These T cell receptor beta chains were read from a single sample in a study of STAT5B mutations in CD4+ large granular lymphocyte leukemia. Using immunoSEQ multiplex PCR, the repertoire was profiled, and TCRdb retains in-frame clones only, with some absent. Of about 40,000 clones detected, roughly 83% appear once; the ten largest clones hold approximately 0.3%. The sequenced material came from CD4+ T cells from blood buffy coats. All receptors come from a human donor in good health. Each CDR3 is given with its conserved first and last residue. Each record gives: J gene, CDR3 length, D gene, clone size, V gene, CDR3 DNA, CDR3 protein. A D gene is named only where the DNA matches it firmly. Clone size is stated in some rows and not others, as once, few, many or a class when expanded.

j_call: TRBJ1-2
cdr3_length: 16
d_call: TRBD1
clone_size: .
v_call: TRBV7-2
cdr3_nt: TGTGCCAGCAGCCCTTCACTTCGGACAGGAGGGTATGGCTACACCTTC
cdr3_aa: CASSPSLRTGGYGYTF

j_call: TRBJ2-7
cdr3_length: 13
d_call: .
clone_size: .
v_call: TRBV5-5
cdr3_nt: TGTGCCAGCAGCTACGCAAACGAGGACGAGCAGTACTTC
cdr3_aa: CASSYANEDEQYF

j_call: TRBJ1-2
cdr3_length: 14
d_call: .
clone_size: .
v_call: TRBV18
cdr3_nt: TGTGCCAGCTCACCAGCGGCAGATAACTATGGCTACACCTTC
cdr3_aa: CASSPAADNYGYTF

j_call: TRBJ1-3
cdr3_length: 15
d_call: .
clone_size: .
v_call: TRBV10-3
cdr3_nt: TGTGCCATCAGTCCAACTACAGGGAGATTAGACACCATATATTTT
cdr3_aa: CAISPTTGRLDTIYF

j_call: TRBJ2-7
cdr3_length: 16
d_call: .
clone_size: .
v_call: TRBV18
cdr3_nt: TGTGCCAGCTCACCCCGGACTCCTTCGAGTTCCTACGAGCAGTACTTC
cdr3_aa: CASSPRTPSSSYEQYF

j_call: TRBJ1-2
cdr3_length: 13
d_call: .
clone_size: .
v_call: TRBV30
cdr3_nt: TGTGCCTGGAGTGCCCAACAGGGCTCTGGCTACACCTTC
cdr3_aa: CAWSAQQGSGYTF

j_call: TRBJ2-7
cdr3_length: 13
d_call: TRBD1
clone_size: once
v_call: TRBV30
cdr3_nt: TGTGCCTGGAGTAGGGGACAGGATTACGAGCAGTACTTC
cdr3_aa: CAWSRGQDYEQYF

j_call: TRBJ1-5
cdr3_length: 15
d_call: .
clone_size: .
v_call: TRBV7-2
cdr3_nt: TGTGCCAGCAGCGAGGACAGCAATAGCAATCAGCCCCAGCATTTT
cdr3_aa: CASSEDSNSNQPQHF

j_call: TRBJ1-5
cdr3_length: 14
d_call: .
clone_size: .
v_call: TRBV28
cdr3_nt: TGTGCCAGCAGTTTATCTCGACAGGACCAGCCCCAGCATTTT
cdr3_aa: CASSLSRQDQPQHF

j_call: TRBJ2-2
cdr3_length: 16
d_call: .
clone_size: .
v_call: TRBV9
cdr3_nt: TGTGCCAGCAGCGTAGGAGGCAGGGTCGACACCGGGGAGCTGTTTTTT
cdr3_aa: CASSVGGRVDTGELFF

j_call: TRBJ1-5
cdr3_length: 13
d_call: .
clone_size: .
v_call: TRBV30
cdr3_nt: TGTGCCTGGAGTGTGAATGACAATCAGCCCCAGCATTTT
cdr3_aa: CAWSVNDNQPQHF

j_call: TRBJ1-1
cdr3_length: 14
d_call: .
clone_size: .
v_call: TRBV30
cdr3_nt: TGTGCCTGGAGTGTACTTCTGGGGGGTACTGAAGCTTTCTTT
cdr3_aa: CAWSVLLGGTEAFF

j_call: TRBJ2-3
cdr3_length: 16
d_call: TRBD1
clone_size: .
v_call: TRBV4-2
cdr3_nt: TGTGCCAGCAGCCAAGAGGGGGACAGGGGCACAGATACGCAGTATTTT
cdr3_aa: CASSQEGDRGTDTQYF

j_call: TRBJ2-5
cdr3_length: 14
d_call: .
clone_size: .
v_call: TRBV9
cdr3_nt: TGTGCCAGCAGCGTTAGCGGTACCCAAGAGACCCAGTACTTC
cdr3_aa: CASSVSGTQETQYF

j_call: TRBJ2-4
cdr3_length: 15
d_call: TRBD2
clone_size: .
v_call: TRBV6-1
cdr3_nt: TGTGCCAGCATTATGACTAGCGGGAATGGTAACATTCAGCACTTC
cdr3_aa: CASIMTSGNGNIQHF

j_call: TRBJ2-7
cdr3_length: 13
d_call: .
clone_size: .
v_call: TRBV28
cdr3_nt: TGTGCCAGCAGTTCGGGCACCCCCTACGAGCAGTACTTC
cdr3_aa: CASSSGTPYEQYF

j_call: TRBJ2-5
cdr3_length: 16
d_call: TRBD2
clone_size: .
v_call: TRBV7-2
cdr3_nt: TGTGCCAGCAGCTTAGATCGGGGGGCGGGAGGAGAGACCCAGTACTTC
cdr3_aa: CASSLDRGAGGETQYF

j_call: TRBJ2-4
cdr3_length: 14
d_call: .
clone_size: once
v_call: TRBV28
cdr3_nt: TGTGCCAGCAGCCCCGCCTCACGACTCCACATTCAGTACTTC
cdr3_aa: CASSPASRLHIQYF

j_call: TRBJ1-1
cdr3_length: 11
d_call: .
clone_size: .
v_call: TRBV2
cdr3_nt: TGTGCCAGCAGTACCCTCCGCGGAGCTTTCTTT
cdr3_aa: CASSTLRGAFF

j_call: TRBJ2-3
cdr3_length: 12
d_call: .
clone_size: .
v_call: TRBV7-2
cdr3_nt: TGTGCCAGCAGGTCGGTCACAGATACGCAGTATTTT
cdr3_aa: CASRSVTDTQYF

j_call: TRBJ2-7
cdr3_length: 15
d_call: .
clone_size: .
v_call: TRBV5-1
cdr3_nt: TGCGCCAGCAGCTTGGCGGCAGGGGGGCTCTACGAGCAGTACTTC
cdr3_aa: CASSLAAGGLYEQYF

j_call: TRBJ2-7
cdr3_length: 15
d_call: TRBD2
clone_size: .
v_call: TRBV28
cdr3_nt: TGTGCCAGCAGCGCACCGGGACTATTCTCCTACGAGCAGTACTTC
cdr3_aa: CASSAPGLFSYEQYF

j_call: TRBJ2-7
cdr3_length: 17
d_call: .
clone_size: .
v_call: TRBV9
cdr3_nt: TGTGCCAGCTCCAAGGGGGTTGGTGGGAGTGGTCCCTACGAGCAGTACTTC
cdr3_aa: CASSKGVGGSGPYEQYF

j_call: TRBJ2-3
cdr3_length: 16
d_call: TRBD2
clone_size: .
v_call: TRBV9
cdr3_nt: TGTGCCAGCAGCGCGGGGGGAGACACTTACACAGATACGCAGTATTTT
cdr3_aa: CASSAGGDTYTDTQYF

j_call: TRBJ2-7
cdr3_length: 15
d_call: .
clone_size: .
v_call: TRBV10-3
cdr3_nt: TGTGCCATCAGTGAGACAACCGCGTCCGAGTACGAGCAGTACTTC
cdr3_aa: CAISETTASEYEQYF

j_call: TRBJ1-1
cdr3_length: 14
d_call: TRBD1
clone_size: few
v_call: TRBV18
cdr3_nt: TGTGCCAGCTCACCCCGGGACAGAGACACTGAAGCTTTCTTT
cdr3_aa: CASSPRDRDTEAFF

j_call: TRBJ2-3
cdr3_length: 15
d_call: .
clone_size: .
v_call: TRBV4-1
cdr3_nt: TGCGCCAGCAGCCAAGACAAGCAGGGGAGGGATACGCAGTATTTT
cdr3_aa: CASSQDKQGRDTQYF

j_call: TRBJ1-3
cdr3_length: 19
d_call: TRBD1
clone_size: once
v_call: TRBV5-1
cdr3_nt: TGCGCCAGCAGCTTCTCTTGGCGCCTTGGGACAGGGACTGGAAACACCATATATTTT
cdr3_aa: CASSFSWRLGTGTGNTIYF

j_call: TRBJ1-1
cdr3_length: 12
d_call: .
clone_size: few
v_call: TRBV6-6
cdr3_nt: TGTGCCAGCAGTTACAGGGAGACTGAAGCTTTCTTT
cdr3_aa: CASSYRETEAFF

j_call: TRBJ2-2
cdr3_length: 13
d_call: .
clone_size: .
v_call: TRBV27
cdr3_nt: TGTGCCAGCAGTACAGCGAACACCGGGGAGCTGTTTTTT
cdr3_aa: CASSTANTGELFF

j_call: TRBJ1-2
cdr3_length: 15
d_call: .
clone_size: few
v_call: TRBV28
cdr3_nt: TGTGCCAGTCTGGCGTTGGGGGACTTCAACTATGGCTACACCTTC
cdr3_aa: CASLALGDFNYGYTF

j_call: TRBJ2-3
cdr3_length: 13
d_call: .
clone_size: .
v_call: TRBV10-3
cdr3_nt: TGTGCCATCAGTGTTCAGGGCGGAGATACGCAGTATTTT
cdr3_aa: CAISVQGGDTQYF

j_call: TRBJ2-7
cdr3_length: 15
d_call: TRBD1
clone_size: .
v_call: TRBV25-1
cdr3_nt: TGTGCCAGCAGGGACCCTGACAGGGGGGCCTACGAGCAGTACTTC
cdr3_aa: CASRDPDRGAYEQYF

j_call: TRBJ1-1
cdr3_length: 15
d_call: .
clone_size: .
v_call: TRBV6-6
cdr3_nt: TGTGCCAGCAGTTACGGCAAACTCATGAACACTGAAGCTTTCTTT
cdr3_aa: CASSYGKLMNTEAFF

j_call: TRBJ1-2
cdr3_length: 13
d_call: .
clone_size: .
v_call: TRBV7-9
cdr3_nt: TGTGCCAGCAGCCTGCGGGGACCCTATGGCTACACCTTC
cdr3_aa: CASSLRGPYGYTF

j_call: TRBJ1-2
cdr3_length: 14
d_call: TRBD1
clone_size: .
v_call: TRBV6-6
cdr3_nt: TGTGCCAGCAGTTACCGGACAGGAAGGGATGGCTACACCTTC
cdr3_aa: CASSYRTGRDGYTF

j_call: TRBJ2-1
cdr3_length: 15
d_call: .
clone_size: .
v_call: TRBV18
cdr3_nt: TGTGCCAGCTCACCACAACAAAGCTCCTACAATGAGCAGTTCTTC
cdr3_aa: CASSPQQSSYNEQFF

j_call: TRBJ1-1
cdr3_length: 15
d_call: .
clone_size: few
v_call: TRBV2
cdr3_nt: TGTGCCAGCAGTGCTATGGGGCGCATGGACACTGAAGCTTTCTTT
cdr3_aa: CASSAMGRMDTEAFF

j_call: TRBJ2-2
cdr3_length: 15
d_call: TRBD1
clone_size: .
v_call: TRBV11-3
cdr3_nt: TGTGCCAGCAGCTTCACAGGGGCGAACACCGGGGAGCTGTTTTTT
cdr3_aa: CASSFTGANTGELFF

j_call: TRBJ2-2
cdr3_length: 14
d_call: .
clone_size: .
v_call: TRBV19
cdr3_nt: TGTGCCAGTAGGGGCAGGGCGGGCACCGGGGAGCTGTTTTTT
cdr3_aa: CASRGRAGTGELFF

j_call: TRBJ1-2
cdr3_length: 14
d_call: .
clone_size: .
v_call: TRBV15
cdr3_nt: TGTGCCACCAGCAGAGCCAACCTCAACTATGGCTACACCTTC
cdr3_aa: CATSRANLNYGYTF

j_call: TRBJ2-1
cdr3_length: 12
d_call: .
clone_size: few
v_call: TRBV19
cdr3_nt: TGTGCCAGTAGTACCATCAGCAATGAGCAGTTCTTC
cdr3_aa: CASSTISNEQFF

j_call: TRBJ2-5
cdr3_length: 14
d_call: TRBD2
clone_size: .
v_call: TRBV4-2
cdr3_nt: TGTGCCAGCAGCCTAGGACTAGTCGGGGCGACCCAGTACTTC
cdr3_aa: CASSLGLVGATQYF

j_call: TRBJ2-3
cdr3_length: 15
d_call: .
clone_size: few
v_call: TRBV5-3
cdr3_nt: TGTGCCAGAAGCTCCAAAACGGGGACCACAGATACGCAGTATTTT
cdr3_aa: CARSSKTGTTDTQYF

j_call: TRBJ2-7
cdr3_length: 15
d_call: TRBD1
clone_size: .
v_call: TRBV11-2
cdr3_nt: TGTGCCAGCACCCCGCTGGGACAGGGCGGCGGCGAGCAGTACTTC
cdr3_aa: CASTPLGQGGGEQYF

j_call: TRBJ1-1
cdr3_length: 17
d_call: TRBD1
clone_size: .
v_call: TRBV5-6
cdr3_nt: TGTGCCAGCAGCTTCGATTACGGACAGGGTGGGAACACTGAAGCTTTCTTT
cdr3_aa: CASSFDYGQGGNTEAFF

j_call: TRBJ2-3
cdr3_length: 15
d_call: TRBD1
clone_size: .
v_call: TRBV10-1
cdr3_nt: TGCGCCAGCAGTGAATTCCCACAGGGGGCTGATACGCAGTATTTT
cdr3_aa: CASSEFPQGADTQYF

j_call: TRBJ1-2
cdr3_length: 13
d_call: .
clone_size: .
v_call: TRBV19
cdr3_nt: TGTGCCAGTAGTATAGAAGAGGAGGGTCGCTACACCTTC
cdr3_aa: CASSIEEEGRYTF

j_call: TRBJ2-7
cdr3_length: 12
d_call: .
clone_size: .
v_call: TRBV11-3
cdr3_nt: TGTGCCAGCAGCAGAGGATCCTACGAGCAGTACTTC
cdr3_aa: CASSRGSYEQYF

j_call: TRBJ2-5
cdr3_length: 16
d_call: TRBD2
clone_size: .
v_call: TRBV9
cdr3_nt: TGTGCCAGCAGCGTAGCCGGGGGGGCGAACCAAGAGACCCAGTACTTC
cdr3_aa: CASSVAGGANQETQYF

j_call: TRBJ1-1
cdr3_length: 14
d_call: .
clone_size: .
v_call: TRBV27
cdr3_nt: TGTGCCAGCAGTTTGGGGGGGCTACCGACTGAAGCTTTCTTT
cdr3_aa: CASSLGGLPTEAFF

j_call: TRBJ1-2
cdr3_length: 15
d_call: .
clone_size: .
v_call: TRBV5-5
cdr3_nt: TGTGCCAGCAGCGATGGGCTGACAAACCACTATGGCTACACCTTC
cdr3_aa: CASSDGLTNHYGYTF